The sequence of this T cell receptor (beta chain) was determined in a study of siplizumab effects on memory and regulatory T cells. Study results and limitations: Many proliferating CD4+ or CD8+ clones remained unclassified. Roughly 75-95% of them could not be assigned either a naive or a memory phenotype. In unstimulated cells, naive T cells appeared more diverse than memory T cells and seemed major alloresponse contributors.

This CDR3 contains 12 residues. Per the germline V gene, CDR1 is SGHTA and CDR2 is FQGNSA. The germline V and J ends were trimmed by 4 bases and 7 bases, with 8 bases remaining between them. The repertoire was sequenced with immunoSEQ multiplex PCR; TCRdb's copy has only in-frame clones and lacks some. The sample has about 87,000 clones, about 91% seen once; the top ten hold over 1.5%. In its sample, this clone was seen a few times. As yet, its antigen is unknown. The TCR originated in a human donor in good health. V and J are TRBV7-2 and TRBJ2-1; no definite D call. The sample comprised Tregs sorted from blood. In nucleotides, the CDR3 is TGTGCCAGCAGCTCGACGTGGAATGAGCAGTTCTTC. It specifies CASSSTWNEQFF.